This TCR beta chain was obtained from a study of T cells in localized non-small cell lung cancer. Study results and limitations: Longer overall survival was seen with higher T cell density measured in blood. Exceeding tumor, uninvolved adjacent lung had the highest T cell clonality. Multi-region tumor sequencing was not done, so intratumor heterogeneity could not be excluded. Across samples, adjacent lung featured a median 57 of the top 100 tumor clones.

In germline, CDR1 is SGHNT, CDR2 YYREEE (reference sequence). CDR3 length: 13 residues. The V gene end was trimmed by 4 bases and the J gene end by 3 bases; junction bases not matched to a gene: 4. As concerns this clone: As yet, its antigen is unknown.

Assay used: immunoSEQ multiplex PCR; TCRdb lists only in-frame clones, some missing. The sample gives about 78,000 clones, approximately 84% of which show up once; over 2.5% is in the top ten. V is TRBV5-4 and J is TRBJ2-7; TRBD1 aligns across 7 bases. This receptor was identified in a man aged 35 to 69 with stage I lung adenocarcinoma. The material was peripheral blood, obtained before any cancer treatment. As DNA, the CDR3 is TGTGCCAGCAGCCCGGGACAGAGCTACGAGCAGTACTTC. As protein: CASSPGQSYEQYF. The variable domain in full, with the rest retrieved from reference TRBV5-4 and TRBJ2-7, is ETGVTQSPTHLIKTRGQQVTLRCSSQSGHNTVSWYQQALGQGPQFIFQYYREEENGRGNFPPRFSGLQFPNYSSELNVNALELDDSALYLCASSPGQSYEQYFGPGTRLTVT.